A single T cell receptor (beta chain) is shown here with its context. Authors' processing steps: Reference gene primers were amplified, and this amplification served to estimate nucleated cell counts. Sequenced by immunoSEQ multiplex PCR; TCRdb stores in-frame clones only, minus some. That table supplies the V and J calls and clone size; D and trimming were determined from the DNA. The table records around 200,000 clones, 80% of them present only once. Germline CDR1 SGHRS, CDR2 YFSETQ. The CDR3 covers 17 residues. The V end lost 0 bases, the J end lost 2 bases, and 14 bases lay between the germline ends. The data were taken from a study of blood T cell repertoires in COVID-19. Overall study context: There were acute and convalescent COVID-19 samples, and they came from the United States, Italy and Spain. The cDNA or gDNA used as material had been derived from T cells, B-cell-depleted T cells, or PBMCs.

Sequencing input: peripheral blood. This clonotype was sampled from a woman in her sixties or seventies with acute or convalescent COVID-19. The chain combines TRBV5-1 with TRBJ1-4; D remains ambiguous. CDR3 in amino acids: CASSLESGLRTNEKLFF. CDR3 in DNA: TGCGCCAGCAGCTTGGAGTCCGGGTTGAGGACTAATGAAAAACTGTTTTTT.